The entry below gives a single TCR beta chain sequence along with its context. Authors' analysis steps: Quantification of nucleated cells was approximated via reference gene primer amplification. Profiled with immunoSEQ multiplex PCR; TCRdb holds only in-frame clones, not every one. Clone size and the V and J calls come from that table; the DNA yielded D and trimming. The table has approximately 98,000 clones, 88% seen once; the top ten hold under 3%. The data derive from a study of blood T cell repertoires in COVID-19. At the level of the study: Acute and convalescent COVID-19 specimens originated in the United States, Italy and Spain. T cells, B-cell-depleted T cells, or PBMCs provided the cDNA or gDNA that served as material.

This CDR3 has 15 residues. The germline V gene encodes CDR1 MNHEY and CDR2 SVGEGT. The ends were cut back, 5 bases at V and 7 bases at J, with 17 bases in the middle. This TCR was recovered from a human donor in a cohort sampled during active COVID-19. Specimen: peripheral blood. The chain has TRBV6-2 or TRBV6-3 and TRBJ1-4, with D uncertain. The CDR3 reads CASSGSWADGEKLFF. Written as DNA, the CDR3 is TGTGCCAGCAGTGGGAGTTGGGCGGACGGTGAAAAACTGTTTTTT.